These 27 T cell receptor beta chains share one sample of origin, sequenced in a study of Ad26.COV2.S vaccination and SARS-CoV-2 variants. This sample's treatment: about 20 received Ad26.COV2.S at low or high dose, single or two shots; roughly 5 received placebo; per-sample allocation not given. Specimens were obtained on day 63 following the first vaccine or placebo injection. Only in-frame clones appear in the TCRdb table, and some are missing; sequencing was by immunoSEQ multiplex PCR. The profile shows about 350,000 clones, about 88% of them singletons. Sample: peripheral blood, taken in a trial of Ad26.COV2.S vaccine versus placebo. The receptors come from a person aged 18 to 59 who received the Ad26.COV2.S COVID-19 vaccine or a placebo.

V and J are TRBV2 and TRBJ2-7; D unresolved. The V gene's germline CDR1 is SNHLY and CDR2 FYNNEI. CDR3 length equals 12 residues. V was trimmed by 4 bases and J by 0 bases, leaving 4 bases between them. The CDR3 loop is CASSGGSYEQYF. The DNA of the CDR3 is TGTGCCAGCAGTGGCGGCTCCTACGAGCAGTACTTC.

The V gene is TRBV5-6, the J gene TRBJ2-7, with 10 bases that match TRBD2. Per the germline V gene, CDR1 is SGHDT and CDR2 is YYEEEE. V trimming: 2 bases; J trimming: 7 bases; junction bases outside the gene matches: 3. This CDR3 has 13 amino acids. CDR3 protein: CASSFLAGDEQYF. The CDR3 coding sequence is TGTGCCAGCAGCTTTCTAGCGGGGGATGAGCAGTACTTC. Full variable domain (rest looked up from reference TRBV5-6 and TRBJ2-7): DAGVTQSPTHLIKTRGQQVTLRCSPKSGHDTVSWYQQALGQGPQFIFQYYEEEERQRGNFPDRFSGHQFPNYSSELNVNALLLGDSALYLCASSFLAGDEQYFGPGTRLTVT.

J is TRBJ1-1 and V is TRBV19; D is uncertain. Trimming took 3 bases from V and 1 from J, leaving 9 bases between them. Germline CDR1 is LNHDA and CDR2 is SQIVND (reference sequence). The CDR3 runs to 14 residues. CDR3 region: CASSIKGGNTEAFF. The CDR3 DNA is TGTGCCAGTAGTATTAAGGGCGGGAACACTGAAGCTTTCTTT.

The chain recombines TRBV9 with TRBJ1-4; TRBD1 is a possible D gene (5 bases). Per the germline V gene, CDR1 is SGDLS and CDR2 is YYNGEE. CDR3 length: 15 residues. Trimming stripped 5 bases from V and 8 bases from J, with 19 bases between. The CDR3 DNA reads as TGTGCCAGCAGTCCAGGGATAAACGCCGGGGAAAAACTGTTTTTT. It yields the protein CASSPGINAGEKLFF. Filled out from reference TRBV9 and TRBJ1-4, the complete variable domain reads DSGVTQTPKHLITATGQRVTLRCSPRSGDLSVYWYQQSLDQGLQFLIQYYNGEERAKGNILERFSAQQFPDLHSELNLSSLELGDSALYFCASSPGINAGEKLFFGSGTQLSVL.

The rearrangement joins TRBV5-4 to TRBJ2-1, with a tentative D call TRBD1 (6 bases). Germline V gene data show CDR1 as SGHNT and CDR2 as YYREEE (reference sequence). This CDR3 has 13 residues. Trimming removed 4 bases from V and 4 bases from J, with 9 bases in between. CDR3 DNA: TGTGCCAGCAGCCTGGACAGATACAATGAGCAGTTCTTC. Translated, it gives CASSLDRYNEQFF.

The rearrangement uses TRBV6-5 and TRBJ2-7; D gene uncertain. Germline CDR1 is MNHEY and CDR2 is SVGAGI. The CDR3 consists of 13 residues. Trimming left V 2 bases short and J 1 base short, with 6 bases between. CDR3 nucleotides: TGTGCCAGCAGTTACGACACGTCCTACGAGCAGTACTTC. Amino acids: CASSYDTSYEQYF.

CDR3 region: CASSGPGAGSYEQYF. CDR3 bases: TGTGCCAGCAGTGGCCCGGGGGCGGGGTCCTACGAGCAGTACTTC. The genes are TRBV28 and TRBJ2-7; D possibly matches TRBD1 or TRBD2 (6 bases each). Deletions cut 5 bases from V and 1 base from J, with 15 bases between. This CDR3 spans 15 amino acids. From germline, CDR1 is MDHEN and CDR2 SYDVKM. Full variable domain (remainder filled in from reference TRBV28 and TRBJ2-7): DVKVTQSSRYLVKRTGEKVFLECVQDMDHENMFWYRQDPGLGLRLIYFSYDVKMKEKGDIPEGYSVSREKKERFSLILESASTNQTSMYLCASSGPGAGSYEQYFGPGTRLTVT.

V and J are TRBV5-1 and TRBJ1-2; 10 bases match TRBD1. Trimming took 4 bases from V and 8 from J; bases not matched to a gene: 11. Germline CDR1 reads SGHRS; CDR2 reads YFSETQ. The CDR3 has 15 residues. CDR3 in amino acids: CASSEKTGGSSGYTF. The CDR3 bases are TGCGCCAGCAGCGAGAAGACAGGGGGCAGTTCCGGCTACACCTTC. The whole variable domain, remainder taken from reference TRBV5-1 and TRBJ1-2, is KAGVTQTPRYLIKTRGQQVTLSCSPISGHRSVSWYQQTPGQGLQFLFEYFSETQRNKGNFPGRFSGRQFSNSRSEMNVSTLELGDSALYLCASSEKTGGSSGYTFGSGTRLTVV.

The chain has TRBV7-9 and TRBJ2-7, with D tentatively TRBD2 (6 bases). This CDR3 contains 17 residues. Between the trimmed V and J ends, which lost 5 bases and 1 base, there was a span of 21 bases. Germline CDR1 and CDR2: SEHNR and FQNEAQ (reference sequence). The CDR3 DNA reads TGTGCCAGCAGCCCTGGTGGGCGGGAAACGGCATCCTACGAGCAGTACTTC. Amino acid sequence: CASSPGGRETASYEQYF.

This clone was recorded once. The CDR3 DNA sequence: TGTGCCAGTAGTTTCTCCCGGCCAGGGCTCGATGAGCAGTTCTTC. It yields the protein CASSFSRPGLDEQFF. This chain uses TRBV19 with TRBJ2-1; the D gene is possibly TRBD1 (5 bases). V was trimmed by 5 bases and J by 8 bases, leaving 19 bases between them. This CDR3 contains 15 residues. CDR1 is LNHDA and CDR2 is SQIVND in the germline V gene (reference sequence).

This chain uses TRBV9 with TRBJ1-3, with D perhaps matching TRBD1 (5 bases). The CDR3 is made up of 16 amino acids. Germline loops: CDR1 SGDLS, CDR2 YYNGEE. V shed 0 bases and J shed 4 bases, with 14 bases lying between them. The CDR3 sequence is CASSVAGQGGGNTIYF. The CDR3 region has the DNA TGTGCCAGCAGCGTAGCTGGGCAGGGAGGAGGAAACACCATATATTTT.

The chain couples TRBV3-1 (or the pseudogene TRBV3-2) to TRBJ2-5, with unresolved D. Trimming cost V 2 bases and J 5 bases, with 3 bases left between them. Germline loops: CDR1 LGHDT, CDR2 YNNKEL (reference sequence). This CDR3 is 11 amino acids long. Written as DNA, the CDR3 is TGTGCCAGCAGCCAAAGGGAGACCCAGTACTTC. Protein sequence: CASSQRETQYF.

The chain employs TRBV5-6 and TRBJ1-6; 9 nucleotides agree with TRBD1. This CDR3 comprises 16 residues. Germline loops: CDR1 SGHDT, CDR2 YYEEEE. V trimming: 2 bases; J trimming: 11 bases; junction bases outside the gene matches: 11. CDR3 nucleotide sequence: TGTGCCAGCAGCTTAGGTACAGGGGGCGTAGGGACACCCCTCCACTTT. Amino acids: CASSLGTGGVGTPLHF.

V gene TRBV4-3 combines with J gene TRBJ2-7; a possible D gene is TRBD1 (6 bases). The CDR3 sequence is 14 residues long. Germline CDR1 and CDR2: LGHNA and YSLEER. V lost 1 base and J lost 3, with 10 bases in between. CDR3 in DNA: TGCGCCAGCAGCCAAGGGGTACAGGGCTACGAGCAGTACTTC. Translated, it gives CASSQGVQGYEQYF.

The chain combines TRBV11-2 with TRBJ2-7; 10 positions match TRBD1. Germline lookup yields CDR1 SGHAT and CDR2 FQNNGV. The CDR3 runs to 15 residues. Trimming removed 7 bases from V and 5 bases from J; junction bases left unmatched: 11. The CDR3 reads CASTDRWTGGDEQYF. For the CDR3, the DNA is TGTGCCAGCACCGACCGATGGACAGGGGGGGACGAGCAGTACTTC.

The rearrangement joins TRBV19 to TRBJ2-3; TRBD2 aligns across 8 bases. Trimming at V came to 9 bases and at J to 0 bases, leaving 11 bases not matched to a gene. Germline CDR1 and CDR2: LNHDA and SQIVND (reference sequence). This CDR3 has 16 residues. CDR3 nucleotides: TGTGCCAGCCGCGGGGGGTCCTTCGCTAGCACAGATACGCAGTATTTT. Its protein product is CASRGGSFASTDTQYF.

The chain joins TRBV18 to TRBJ2-7; unclear D gene. CDR3 length equals 14 residues. Germline lookup yields CDR1 KGHSH and CDR2 LQKENI. V was cut by 1 base and J by 2 bases, with 9 bases left in between. CDR3 DNA: TGTGCCAGCTCACCACAGGGATCCCCCTACGAGCAGTACTTC. Protein: CASSPQGSPYEQYF.

The chain links TRBV29-1 to TRBJ2-7; perhaps TRBD2 as D (6 bases). Trimming shortened V by 7 bases and J by 3 bases, and 13 bases separated the two germline ends. The germline gives CDR1 SQVTM, CDR2 ANQGSEA. The CDR3 is made up of 12 amino acids. CDR3 amino acids: CSAGDRGYEQYF. CDR3 coding DNA: TGCAGCGCGGGGGATAGGGGCTACGAGCAGTACTTC.

The CDR3 nucleotides are TGTGCCAGCAGTTACGACAGGCGGAACATTCAGTACTTC. The encoded protein is CASSYDRRNIQYF. V is TRBV6-5 and J is TRBJ2-4; TRBD1 is a possible D gene (6 bases). V was cut by 2 bases and J by 7 bases, with 9 bases left in between. CDR3 length: 13 amino acids. The V gene's germline CDR1 is MNHEY and CDR2 SVGAGI.

V gene TRBV2 combines with J gene TRBJ2-2; 8 bases map to TRBD2. Trimming took 2 bases from V and 5 from J; bases not matched to a gene: 4. The germline V gene encodes CDR1 SNHLY and CDR2 FYNNEI. The CDR3 has 15 amino acids. CDR3 region: CASSELASGTGELFF. In DNA, the CDR3 is TGTGCCAGCAGTGAATTAGCTAGCGGGACCGGGGAGCTGTTTTTT.

The rearrangement joins TRBV3-1 (or the pseudogene TRBV3-2) to TRBJ2-2, with D unresolved. Between the trimmed V and J ends, which lost 4 bases and 7 bases, there was a span of 19 bases. The germline CDR1 and CDR2 sequences are LGHDT and YNNKEL (reference sequence). The CDR3 consists of 16 residues. The CDR3 loop reads CASSPWGRALGGELFF. The CDR3 nucleotides are TGTGCCAGCAGCCCCTGGGGTCGTGCTCTGGGCGGGGAGCTGTTTTTT.

The genes are TRBV2 and TRBJ2-7, with D maybe TRBD2 (6 bases). V lost 6 bases and J 5 bases, leaving 14 bases between the germline ends. Germline-derived CDR1 and CDR2 are SNHLY and FYNNEI. The CDR3 has 13 residues. The CDR3 here is CASREEGTHEQYF. The CDR3 DNA follows: TGTGCCAGCAGGGAGGAGGGTACCCACGAGCAGTACTTC.

The chain uses TRBV6-2 or TRBV6-3 and TRBJ2-3; possible D gene TRBD2, 5 bases. Germline loops: CDR1 MNHEY, CDR2 SVGEGT. The CDR3 runs to 15 residues. The V end was cut by 6 bases, the J end by 0 bases, with 13 bases between. CDR3 region: CASSPTGGSTDTQYF. In DNA form, the CDR3 reads TGTGCCAGCAGCCCTACTGGCGGGAGCACAGATACGCAGTATTTT.

The CDR3 DNA sequence: TGCGCCAGCAGCCAAGATGACCGCCCAAGCTCTGGAAACACCATATATTTT. This sequence encodes CASSQDDRPSSGNTIYF. The chain is built from TRBV4-1 and TRBJ1-3; D ambiguous. V shed 0 bases and J shed 0 bases, with 12 bases lying between them. CDR3 length: 17 amino acids. Germline V CDR1 and CDR2: MGHRA, YSYEKL.

This sequence joins TRBV28 and TRBJ2-2; D gene uncertain. Trimming shortened V by 6 bases and J by 5 bases, and 13 bases separated the two germline ends. The CDR3 covers 14 residues. Per the germline V gene, CDR1 is MDHEN and CDR2 is SYDVKM. The CDR3 protein is CASSRSSVTGELFF. The DNA of the CDR3 is TGTGCCAGCAGCCGCAGTTCTGTTACCGGGGAGCTGTTTTTT. Looking up the rest from reference TRBV28 and TRBJ2-2 gives the full variable domain: DVKVTQSSRYLVKRTGEKVFLECVQDMDHENMFWYRQDPGLGLRLIYFSYDVKMKEKGDIPEGYSVSREKKERFSLILESASTNQTSMYLCASSRSSVTGELFFGEGSRLTVL.

The V call is TRBV15, the J call TRBJ2-1, with 9 bases matching TRBD1. Trimming at V came to 0 bases and at J to 2 bases, leaving 2 bases not matched to a gene. The CDR3 contains 16 residues. CDR1 is LNHNV and CDR2 is YYDKDF in the germline V gene (reference sequence). CDR3 amino acids: CATSRERQGAYNEQFF. DNA for the CDR3: TGTGCCACCAGCAGAGAGCGACAGGGGGCCTACAATGAGCAGTTCTTC.

The chain recombines TRBV6-1 with TRBJ1-2; D unclear. The germline CDR1 and CDR2 sequences are MNHNS and SASEGT. This CDR3 is built from 14 residues. V was shortened by 3 bases and J by 4 bases, with 12 bases between the two germline ends. The DNA of the CDR3 is TGTGCCAGCAGTGAGCCGCCCCCGACCTATGGCTACACCTTC. Protein product: CASSEPPPTYGYTF.